This T cell receptor (beta chain) was sequenced for a study of identifying expanded T cells in peripheral blood. Findings and limits, study-wide: About 1.2 clones differed between technical replicates, versus approximately 16 and 20 over time. Variance in clone template counts between approximately two-week samples significantly increased with total template count across all healthy donors.

To note about this clone: The antigen is unknown.

Healthy donors had no documented immune events, such as infections, while sampled. Sequencing was performed with immunoSEQ multiplex PCR; in TCRdb, only in-frame clones are kept and a portion is missing. Among around 63,000 clones listed, approximately 89% were seen once. CDR1 is SGHNT and CDR2 is YYREEE in the germline V gene (reference sequence). This CDR3 is built from 15 residues. V dropped 2 bases and J dropped 7; count of bases not matched to a gene: 9. This TCR came from a person aged 18 to 69 in good health. J is TRBJ2-1 and V is TRBV5-4; 7 nucleotides match TRBD2. The sequenced material came from blood. CDR3 nucleotides: TGTGCCAGCAGCTTACCCGCTAGCGGAACTAATGAGCAGTTCTTC. Translating gives CASSLPASGTNEQFF. The variable domain in full, with the rest retrieved from reference TRBV5-4 and TRBJ2-1, is ETGVTQSPTHLIKTRGQQVTLRCSSQSGHNTVSWYQQALGQGPQFIFQYYREEENGRGNFPPRFSGLQFPNYSSELNVNALELDDSALYLCASSLPASGTNEQFFGPGTRLTVL.